A selection of T cell receptor beta chains follows, all from one sample in a study of cytomegalovirus exposure and HLA in healthy donors. TCRdb's table, derived via immunoSEQ multiplex PCR, lists solely in-frame clones and lacks some. The table records approximately 150,000 clones, 88% of them present only once. Sequencing was performed on PBMCs. The receptor source for this set is a woman between 35 and 50 years old in good health and CMV-seronegative. CDR3s include the opening cysteine and the closing phenylalanine or tryptophan. Fields, in order: clone size, V gene, CDR3 length, D gene, J gene, CDR3 protein, CDR3 DNA. The D gene is left open where the match is weak. Clone size is not always given. Where it is, it says once, few, many or a class for expanded clones.

NA	TRBV25-1	17	TRBD1	TRBJ1-4	CASSDTKGTGLNEKLFF	TGTGCCAGCAGTGATACAAAGGGGACAGGGTTGAATGAAAAACTGTTTTTT
NA	TRBV5-1	11	NA	TRBJ1-2	CASSPGDGYTF	TGCGCCAGCAGCCCCGGAGACGGCTACACCTTC
NA	TRBV7-9	14	NA	TRBJ2-5	CASSLTRGEGTQYF	TGTGCCAGCAGCTTGACTAGAGGAGAGGGGACCCAGTACTTC
NA	TRBV28	15	TRBD1	TRBJ2-5	CASSLGGTGPKEQYF	TGTGCCAGCAGTTTAGGGGGGACAGGGCCCAAGGAGCAGTACTTC
NA	TRBV7-9	13	NA	TRBJ2-1	CASSLVGHGEQFF	TGTGCCAGCAGCTTAGTTGGGCACGGTGAGCAGTTCTTC
NA	TRBV7-9	13	NA	TRBJ2-2	CSSSEIGTGELFF	TGTTCCAGCAGCGAGATCGGCACCGGGGAGCTGTTTTTT
once	TRBV12-2	15	NA	TRBJ2-5	CASRLEAGGEETQYF	TGTGCAAGTCGCCTAGAAGCGGGTGGAGAAGAGACCCAGTACTTC
NA	TRBV6-5	12	TRBD2	TRBJ2-3	CASRVTSGMQYF	TGTGCCAGCAGGGTGACTAGCGGGATGCAGTATTTT
NA	TRBV11-2	13	TRBD1	TRBJ1-1	CASSRDRVTEAFF	TGTGCCAGCAGCCGCGACAGGGTCACTGAAGCTTTCTTT
NA	TRBV7-9	11	NA	TRBJ1-2	CSSSFESGYTF	TGTTCCAGCAGCTTTGAGTCTGGCTACACCTTC
NA	TRBV28	17	TRBD2	TRBJ2-7	CASSTPYGTSGNNEQYF	TGTGCCAGCAGCACACCCTACGGGACTAGCGGGAATAACGAGCAGTACTTC
NA	TRBV27	15	TRBD1	TRBJ2-6	CASSSQGAGANVLTF	TGTGCCAGCAGCTCACAGGGGGCTGGGGCCAACGTCCTGACTTTC
NA	TRBV2	15	NA	TRBJ2-3	CASRVSDYPPDTQYF	TGTGCCAGCAGAGTATCGGACTACCCCCCAGATACGCAGTATTTT
NA	TRBV6-1	14	NA	TRBJ1-5	CASSLQGSGQPQHF	TGTGCCAGCAGTCTGCAGGGGAGCGGTCAGCCCCAGCATTTT
NA	TRBV11-2	13	NA	TRBJ2-1	CASSPKLGGEQFF	TGTGCCAGCAGCCCCAAACTAGGGGGTGAGCAGTTCTTC
NA	TRBV7-2	14	NA	TRBJ1-4	CASSLGLGREKLFF	TGTGCCAGCAGCTTAGGTCTGGGCAGGGAAAAACTGTTTTTT
NA	TRBV4-3	16	TRBD1	TRBJ1-4	CASSQGTGTTNEKLFF	TGCGCCAGCAGCCAGGGGACAGGGACTACTAATGAAAAACTGTTTTTT
NA	TRBV2	11	NA	TRBJ1-5	CASSPGWPQHF	TGTGCCAGCTCTCCCGGGTGGCCCCAGCATTTT
NA	TRBV30	13	NA	TRBJ1-2	CAWMDGERGGYTF	TGTGCCTGGATGGACGGGGAAAGGGGGGGCTACACCTTC
NA	TRBV5-4	15	NA	TRBJ1-3	CASSTRVLGVDTIYF	TGCGCCAGCAGCACCAGGGTCTTGGGCGTGGACACCATATATTTT
once	TRBV19	13	TRBD1	TRBJ2-1	CASNRDRGHEQFF	TGTGCCAGTAACCGGGACAGGGGCCATGAGCAGTTCTTC
once	TRBV5-4	14	NA	TRBJ2-1	CASDPGGRDNEQFF	TGTGCCAGCGACCCGGGGGGCCGTGACAATGAGCAGTTCTTC
NA	TRBV7-5	15	NA	TRBJ2-7	CARSATSGSVIEQYF	TGTGCCAGAAGCGCCACTAGCGGGAGTGTGATCGAGCAGTACTTC
few	TRBV28	14	NA	TRBJ1-1	CASSLFNRDTEAFF	TGTGCCAGCAGTTTATTTAACAGGGACACTGAAGCTTTCTTT
few	TRBV4-3	13	NA	TRBJ1-5	CASSQEGGGPQHF	TGCGCCAGCAGCCAAGAGGGGGGGGGACCCCAGCATTTT
NA	TRBV2	15	TRBD2	TRBJ2-1	CASTRQPSGHNEQFF	TGTGCCAGCACACGTCAGCCTAGCGGACACAATGAGCAGTTCTTC
NA	TRBV4-3	13	TRBD1	TRBJ1-2	CASSRDRGYGYTF	TGCGCCAGCAGCCGGGACAGGGGCTATGGCTACACCTTC
NA	TRBV5-1	15	NA	TRBJ2-1	CASSRGGATYNEQFF	TGCGCCAGCAGCCGGGGCGGGGCCACCTACAATGAGCAGTTCTTC